This TCR beta chain was recorded in a study of blood T cell repertoires in COVID-19. Overall study context: Sites across the United States, Italy and Spain contributed samples from acute and convalescent COVID-19. Nucleic acid was either cDNA or gDNA, and it came from T cells, B-cell-depleted T cells, or PBMCs.

The length of the CDR3 is 14 residues. Trimming cost V 8 bases and J 0 bases, with 14 bases left between them. The germline CDR1 and CDR2 sequences are GTSNPN and SVGIG (reference sequence). Original analysis: Estimation of nucleated cell counts was performed using reference gene primer amplification. TCRdb's copy holds only in-frame clones and misses some; the assay was immunoSEQ multiplex PCR. That table is the source of V, J and clone size, and D and trimming were worked out from the DNA. The sample includes under 250,000 clones, 82% of them seen just once. The V and J genes are TRBV30 and TRBJ2-1; D is possibly TRBD2 (5 bases). The specimen sequenced was peripheral blood. This clonotype was obtained from a woman older than 75 with acute or convalescent COVID-19. The CDR3 DNA reads as TGTGCCCTCAGCAGCGGCCTCTCCTACAATGAGCAGTTCTTC. Its translation: CALSSGLSYNEQFF.